These T cell receptor beta chains were read from a single sample in a study of early T cells in non-severe SARS-CoV-2 infection. TCRdb fed the 5' RACE reads into MiXCR, producing one record per CDR3 protein. Of about 92,000 distinct CDR3 sequences in the sample, approximately 16% were seen once. Input material: whole blood. All receptors come from an adult who was a healthcare worker with PCR-confirmed SARS-CoV-2 infection or an uninfected control (not recorded which). Each CDR3 is given with its conserved first and last residue. A D gene is named only where the DNA matches it firmly. For some rows the clone size is stated as once, few or many, or as a class when expanded; others skip it.

J: TRBJ1-5
D: .
V: TRBV6-4
size: .
DNA: TGTGCCAGCAGTGAAAGCCCAAATCAGCCCCAGCATTTT
CDR3: CASSESPNQPQHF

J: TRBJ2-5
D: .
V: TRBV6-1
size: .
DNA: TGTGCCAGCAGTGAAGGGGGGGCATTCCGAGGGACCCAGTACTTC
CDR3: CASSEGGAFRGTQYF

J: TRBJ2-3
D: .
V: TRBV10-3
size: few
DNA: TGTGCCATCAGTGACTACGGTGGCACAGATACGCAGTATTTT
CDR3: CAISDYGGTDTQYF

J: TRBJ2-1
D: .
V: TRBV9
size: .
DNA: TGTGCCAGCAGCGTAGGTGGTTTGGGTAGTGAAACGATCTTC
CDR3: CASSVGGLGSETIF

J: TRBJ1-4
D: .
V: TRBV27
size: .
DNA: TGTGCCAGCAGTTTGGGGCAGGGCGGTGAAAAACTGTTTTTT
CDR3: CASSLGQGGEKLFF

J: TRBJ2-7
D: TRBD1
V: TRBV11-2
size: .
DNA: TGTGCCAGCAGCCGGACAGGGGGCGGAAACGAGCAGTACTTC
CDR3: CASSRTGGGNEQYF

J: TRBJ2-1
D: .
V: TRBV10-3
size: .
DNA: TGTGCCATCAGTGAGTCGCGCGCTAGCAGAGATGAGCAGTTCTTC
CDR3: CAISESRASRDEQFF

J: TRBJ2-2
D: .
V: TRBV5-1
size: few
DNA: TGCGCCAGCAGCTCGAAACAGGGTTTCTCCGGGGAGCTGTTTTTT
CDR3: CASSSKQGFSGELFF

J: TRBJ1-4
D: .
V: TRBV20-1
size: few
DNA: TGCAGTGCTAGAATGACAGTGACAGAAAAACTGTTTTTT
CDR3: CSARMTVTEKLFF

J: TRBJ1-1
D: TRBD1
V: TRBV12-3/TRBV12-4
size: .
DNA: TGTGCCAGCTCAACAGGGGCGAACACTGAAGCTTTCTTT
CDR3: CASSTGANTEAFF

J: TRBJ2-3
D: .
V: TRBV6-2/TRBV6-3
size: few
DNA: TGTGCCAGCAGTTACCGGCCAAGGACAGGTTGGGAGGCAGATACGCAGTATTTT
CDR3: CASSYRPRTGWEADTQYF

J: TRBJ2-3
D: TRBD1
V: TRBV9
size: many
DNA: TGTGCCAGCAGCCCACAGGGGGGCCCTCCAGATACGCAGTATTTT
CDR3: CASSPQGGPPDTQYF

J: TRBJ1-5
D: .
V: TRBV6-6
size: .
DNA: TGTGCCAGCAGTTACAGGCAGGGAGTTAATCAGCCCCAGCATTTT
CDR3: CASSYRQGVNQPQHF

J: TRBJ2-3
D: TRBD1
V: TRBV24-1
size: .
DNA: TGTGCCACCAGTGATTACAGGGGTACGCAGTATTTT
CDR3: CATSDYRGTQYF

J: TRBJ2-5
D: TRBD2
V: TRBV20-1
size: many
DNA: TGCAGTGCTCGTGGGGCTAGCGGGGGCCCCCTGAGGGAGACCCAGTACTTC
CDR3: CSARGASGGPLRETQYF

J: TRBJ2-1
D: TRBD2
V: TRBV7-2
size: .
DNA: TGTGCCAGCAGCCCAAGAGCGGGGTCCTACAATGAGCAGTTCTTC
CDR3: CASSPRAGSYNEQFF

J: TRBJ2-2
D: .
V: TRBV28
size: many
DNA: TGTGCCAGCAGTCATGATCGTAAGGGAACCGGGGAGCTGTTTTTT
CDR3: CASSHDRKGTGELFF

J: TRBJ2-5
D: .
V: TRBV27
size: .
DNA: TGTGCCAGCAGTTTATACGTAGGGGAGAAGACCCAGTACTTC
CDR3: CASSLYVGEKTQYF

J: TRBJ2-1
D: .
V: TRBV6-2/TRBV6-3
size: few
DNA: TGTGCCACCCTTCAGGGGTCGAGGTCCTACAATGAGCAGTTCTTC
CDR3: CATLQGSRSYNEQFF

J: TRBJ2-1
D: TRBD2
V: TRBV5-1
size: .
DNA: TGCGCCAGCAGCTTGGAAGCGGGAGGGGGCGAACAGTTCTTC
CDR3: CASSLEAGGGEQFF

J: TRBJ2-3
D: TRBD2
V: TRBV20-1
size: few
DNA: TGCAGTGCTGCCGTTGCTAGCGGGATTAACAATAAGCAGTATTTT
CDR3: CSAAVASGINNKQYF

J: TRBJ1-4
D: .
V: TRBV7-2
size: many
DNA: TGTGCCAGCAGCTCGGACAGAGAGGCCACTAATGAAAAACTGTTTTTT
CDR3: CASSSDREATNEKLFF

J: TRBJ2-3
D: .
V: TRBV12-3/TRBV12-4
size: .
DNA: TGTGCCAGCAGTATCCCGACAGGTGGGGATACGCAGTATTTT
CDR3: CASSIPTGGDTQYF

J: TRBJ2-5
D: .
V: TRBV7-2
size: .
DNA: TGTGCCAGCAGCTTCCAACCGGAGGAGGAGACCCAGTACTTC
CDR3: CASSFQPEEETQYF

J: TRBJ2-7
D: .
V: TRBV20-1
size: .
DNA: TGCAGTGCGGAGGGCCCGGACAGCCCTCGTGAGCAGTACTTC
CDR3: CSAEGPDSPREQYF

J: TRBJ2-1
D: .
V: TRBV28
size: .
DNA: TGTGCCAGCCTTCCCGGGACCCCCACGGATGAGCAGTTCTTC
CDR3: CASLPGTPTDEQFF

J: TRBJ2-3
D: TRBD1
V: TRBV6-2/TRBV6-3
size: .
DNA: TGTGCCAGCAGTTACTCTACAGGGGGAGCAGATACGCAGTATTTT
CDR3: CASSYSTGGADTQYF

J: TRBJ2-2
D: .
V: TRBV12-3/TRBV12-4
size: few
DNA: TGTGCCAGCAGTTCTCTGGGGGCGAACACCGGGGAGCTGTTTTTT
CDR3: CASSSLGANTGELFF

J: TRBJ2-1
D: TRBD2
V: TRBV19
size: many
DNA: TGTGCCAGTAGTAAAGAAGCGGGACGGCCCTACAATGAGCAGTTCTTC
CDR3: CASSKEAGRPYNEQFF

J: TRBJ2-1
D: TRBD2
V: TRBV6-2/TRBV6-3
size: .
DNA: TGTGCCAGCAGTTACGTCCTAGCGGGAGGGTGGTTCTTC
CDR3: CASSYVLAGGWFF

J: TRBJ2-4
D: .
V: TRBV4-1
size: few
DNA: TGCGCCAGCAGCGCAGGCTGGCCGGGGGCCAAAAACATTCAGTACTTC
CDR3: CASSAGWPGAKNIQYF

J: TRBJ2-1
D: .
V: TRBV11-2
size: many
DNA: TGTGCCAGCAGCTTTCCTAGCGCGTACAATGAGCAGTTCTTC
CDR3: CASSFPSAYNEQFF

J: TRBJ2-3
D: TRBD2
V: TRBV7-2
size: .
DNA: TGTGCCAGCAGCTTAGGTGCGCGGGGGGAGACGCAGTATTTT
CDR3: CASSLGARGETQYF

J: TRBJ1-5
D: .
V: TRBV7-8
size: .
DNA: TGTGCCAGCTCGAAGGGACGTCAGGGAGTGGATCAGCCCCAGCATTTT
CDR3: CASSKGRQGVDQPQHF

J: TRBJ1-1
D: .
V: TRBV28
size: few
DNA: TGTGCCAGCAGTCCTCTTAAGCTGAACACTGAAGCTTTTTTT
CDR3: CASSPLKLNTEAFF

J: TRBJ2-7
D: .
V: TRBV20-1
size: .
DNA: TGCAGTGCTAGCGTGATCCTAGGGGGCGAGCAGTACTTC
CDR3: CSASVILGGEQYF

J: TRBJ2-6
D: .
V: TRBV6-2/TRBV6-3
size: few
DNA: TGTGCCAGCAGTTGGGGGTCTGGGGCCAACGTCCTGACTTTC
CDR3: CASSWGSGANVLTF

J: TRBJ2-3
D: TRBD2
V: TRBV2
size: many
DNA: TGTGCCAGCAGGCCGACTAGCGGGAGGGCAACAGATACGCAGTATTTT
CDR3: CASRPTSGRATDTQYF

J: TRBJ1-1
D: TRBD1
V: TRBV5-1
size: few
DNA: TGCGCCAGCAGCTGGGACAGTATGAACACTGAAGCTTTCTTT
CDR3: CASSWDSMNTEAFF

J: TRBJ2-7
D: .
V: TRBV5-1
size: few
DNA: TGCGCCAGCAGCTTGGAAGGACGCTACGAGCAGTACTTC
CDR3: CASSLEGRYEQYF

J: TRBJ2-7
D: TRBD2
V: TRBV11-2
size: few
DNA: TGTGCCAGCAGCTTAGTGTGGCGGGAGGGCGGCGAGCAGTACTTC
CDR3: CASSLVWREGGEQYF

J: TRBJ2-7
D: TRBD2
V: TRBV6-2/TRBV6-3
size: .
DNA: TGTGCCGGCAGTTACGATTCCACTAGCGGGCCCTCCTACGAGCAGTACTTC
CDR3: CAGSYDSTSGPSYEQYF

J: TRBJ2-7
D: .
V: TRBV28
size: once
DNA: TGTGCCAGCAGTTTAGGTCCAGGCGGGGACGAGCAGTACTTC
CDR3: CASSLGPGGDEQYF

J: TRBJ1-1
D: .
V: TRBV29-1
size: .
DNA: TGCAGCCCTGGGGGTGACACTGAAGCTTTCTTT
CDR3: CSPGGDTEAFF

J: TRBJ1-6
D: .
V: TRBV10-1
size: few
DNA: TGCGCCAGCAGTGGGGATTCACCCCTCCACTTT
CDR3: CASSGDSPLHF

J: TRBJ2-7
D: .
V: TRBV2
size: .
DNA: TGTGCCAGCAGTCCCCGAGACCGCTTCTACGAGCAGTACTTC
CDR3: CASSPRDRFYEQYF

J: TRBJ2-2
D: .
V: TRBV11-2
size: few
DNA: TGTGCCAGCGGAAGAACAGGGTTGGCGTACACCGGGGAGCTGTTTTTT
CDR3: CASGRTGLAYTGELFF

J: TRBJ2-2
D: .
V: TRBV6-5
size: .
DNA: TGTGCCAGCAGGCACAGACAAGTGGGGTCCCGGGAGCTGTTTTTT
CDR3: CASRHRQVGSRELFF

J: TRBJ2-5
D: .
V: TRBV11-2
size: .
DNA: TGTGCCAGCAGCCAAGTTAGTCAGACCCAGTACTTC
CDR3: CASSQVSQTQYF

J: TRBJ2-1
D: .
V: TRBV7-9
size: few
DNA: TGTGCCAGCAGCGATTCCAGGTACAATGAGCAGTTCTTC
CDR3: CASSDSRYNEQFF

J: TRBJ1-6
D: .
V: TRBV20-1
size: few
DNA: TGCAGTGCTAGTACGTCGGGTTCACCCCTCCACTTT
CDR3: CSASTSGSPLHF

J: TRBJ2-3
D: .
V: TRBV28
size: .
DNA: TGTGCCAGCAGTTCCCGGACTCTCTACGTCGCAGATACGCAGTATTTT
CDR3: CASSSRTLYVADTQYF

J: TRBJ2-5
D: TRBD2
V: TRBV2
size: few
DNA: TGTGCCAGCAGTAAAGCTAGCGGAGAAGAGACCCAGTACTTC
CDR3: CASSKASGEETQYF